The present entry profiles one TCR beta chain with its context. The antigen is not known. Using immunoSEQ multiplex PCR, the repertoire was profiled, and TCRdb retains in-frame clones only, with some absent. The sample includes 85,000 to 90,000 clones, approximately 86% of them seen just once. Average purity of the negatively selected CD4+ T cells was approximately 98%. The sample is drawn from a study of T cell repertoires and HLA-DP antigens. Study information: Alloreactive CD4+ T cells targeted HLA-DP on transduced HeLa. Broader study findings: Against one allele, clones undetected before culture averaged about 35%; against the other, 50.6%. No separate analysis of naive versus memory CD4+ cells was done.

After removal of 4 bases from V and 1 base from J, the junction contained 1 base not matched to a gene. CDR3 length equals 15 residues. The germline gives CDR1 MDHEN, CDR2 SYDVKM. The sample consisted of CD4+ T cells from PBMCs. The sequence was obtained from a man in his forties or fifties in good health and CMV-seronegative. This chain joins TRBV28 and TRBJ2-6, with 7 positions matching TRBD1. The CDR3 DNA reads TGTGCCAGCAGTTCAGGGGGATCTGGGGCCAACGTCCTGACTTTC. Translation gives CASSSGGSGANVLTF. Using reference TRBV28 and TRBJ2-6 for the parts outside the CDR3, the full variable domain is DVKVTQSSRYLVKRTGEKVFLECVQDMDHENMFWYRQDPGLGLRLIYFSYDVKMKEKGDIPEGYSVSREKKERFSLILESASTNQTSMYLCASSSGGSGANVLTFGAGSRLTVL.